This entry describes one T cell receptor beta chain. This specimen comes from a study of blood T cell repertoires in COVID-19. Whole-study context: Acute and convalescent COVID-19 specimens originated in the United States, Italy and Spain. PBMCs, B-cell-depleted T cells, or T cells provided the cDNA or gDNA that made up the material.

J lost 0 bases, V lost 6 bases, and 16 bases had no gene match. Germline CDR1 reads SNHLY; CDR2 reads FYNNEI. The CDR3 runs 21 residues. Study processing details: Amplification with reference gene primers provided the estimates of nucleated cell counts. This table comes from immunoSEQ multiplex PCR, and its TCRdb copy is limited to in-frame clones, with some not included. V and J calls and clone size come straight from that table; D and trimming were deduced from the DNA. The sample holds approximately 300,000 clones; about 85% are singletons and the top ten take about 2.2%. This chain links TRBV2 with TRBJ2-1; the match to TRBD2 covers 14 bases. The receptor's source is a woman in her forties or fifties who had recovered from COVID-19. The material sequenced was peripheral blood. CDR3 protein: CASRARRPGLAGVLSYNEQFF. The CDR3, as DNA: TGTGCCAGCAGGGCTCGCAGGCCGGGACTAGCGGGAGTTCTCTCCTACAATGAGCAGTTCTTC.